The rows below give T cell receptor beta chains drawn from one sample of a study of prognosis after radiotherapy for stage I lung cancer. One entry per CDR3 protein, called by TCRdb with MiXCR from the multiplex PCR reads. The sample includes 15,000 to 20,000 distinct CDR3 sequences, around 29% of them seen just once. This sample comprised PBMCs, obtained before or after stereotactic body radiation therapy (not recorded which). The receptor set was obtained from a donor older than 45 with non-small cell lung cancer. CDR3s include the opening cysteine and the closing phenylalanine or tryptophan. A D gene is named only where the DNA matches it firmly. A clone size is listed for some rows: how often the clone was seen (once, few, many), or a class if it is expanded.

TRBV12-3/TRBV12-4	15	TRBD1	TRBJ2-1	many	TGTGCCAGCAGTTTTGGGGGACAGGGGGGCAATGAGCAGTTCTTC	CASSFGGQGGNEQFF
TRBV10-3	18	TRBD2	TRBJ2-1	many	TGTGCCATCAGTAAAAAAGACCCGGGACTAGCGGGAGAGAATGAGCAGTTCTTC	CAISKKDPGLAGENEQFF
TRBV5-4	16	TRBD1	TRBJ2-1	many	TGTGCCAGCAGCAAACCCGGGACAGGGGAGTACAATGAGCAGTTCTTC	CASSKPGTGEYNEQFF
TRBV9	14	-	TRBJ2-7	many	TGTGCCAGCAGCGTAGATGGGGGAGTGCGGGAGCAGTACTTC	CASSVDGGVREQYF
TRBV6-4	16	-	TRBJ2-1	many	TGTGCCAGCAGTGAAGAAGCGGGTAACTCCTACAATGAGCAGTTCTTC	CASSEEAGNSYNEQFF
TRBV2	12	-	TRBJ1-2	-	TGTGCCAGCAGTGCGGGGAACTATGGCTACACCTTC	CASSAGNYGYTF
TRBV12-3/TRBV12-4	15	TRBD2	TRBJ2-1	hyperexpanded	TGTGCCAGCAGGCCAGCGGGAGACGGGGTAAGGCGGCAGTTCTTC	CASRPAGDGVRRQFF
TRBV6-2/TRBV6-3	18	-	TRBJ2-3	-	TGTGCCAGCAGTGAATGGCCTAGCGTGAGGGTGAGCACAGATACGCAGTATTTT	CASSEWPSVRVSTDTQYF
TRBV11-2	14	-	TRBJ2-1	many	TGTGCCAGCAGCCGGTCGCGGTCCTACAATGAGCAGTTCTTC	CASSRSRSYNEQFF
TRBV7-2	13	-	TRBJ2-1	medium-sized	TGTGCCAGCACTCCCGGGGTGAACAATGAGCAGTTCTTC	CASTPGVNNEQFF
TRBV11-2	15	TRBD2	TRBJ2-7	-	TGTGCCAGCTTAGGCGGGGGACCGACGGTGATCGAGCAGTACTTC	CASLGGGPTVIEQYF
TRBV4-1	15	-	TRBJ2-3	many	TGCGCCAGCAGCCAAGATCGAATAGGCACAGATACGCAGTATTTT	CASSQDRIGTDTQYF
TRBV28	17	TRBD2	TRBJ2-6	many	TGTGCCAGCACACCTTTGGATGGGGGGGTCGGGGCCAACGTCCTGACTTTC	CASTPLDGGVGANVLTF
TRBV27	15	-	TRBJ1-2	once	TGTGCCAGCAGTGGACTAGCGACAGCTAACTATTGCTACACCTTC	CASSGLATANYCYTF
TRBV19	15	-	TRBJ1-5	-	TGTGCCAGTAGTATAGCACAGGTCCTCAGTCAGCCCCAGCATTTT	CASSIAQVLSQPQHF
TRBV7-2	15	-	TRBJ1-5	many	TGTGCCAGCAGCTTAGCCAGGGGTAACAATCAGCCCCAGCATTTT	CASSLARGNNQPQHF
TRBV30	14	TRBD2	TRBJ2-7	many	TGTGCCTGGAGTGTGGGGGGGAGCTCCTACGAGCAGTACTTC	CAWSVGGSSYEQYF
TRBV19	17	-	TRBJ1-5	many	TGTGCCAGTAGTTACAACCCCCTGGGAGCTAGCAATCAGCCCCAGCATTTT	CASSYNPLGASNQPQHF
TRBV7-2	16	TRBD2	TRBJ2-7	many	TGTGCCAGCAGCTTAGCGCGGGAGACGGTGACCTACGAGCAGTACTTC	CASSLARETVTYEQYF
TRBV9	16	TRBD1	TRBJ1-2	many	TGTGCCAGCAGCGTGCGAAACGGACAGGGTGACTATGGCTACACCTTC	CASSVRNGQGDYGYTF
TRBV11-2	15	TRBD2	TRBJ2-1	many	TGTGCCAGCAGCCCACCTTCCGGGACTAGCGCCGGGCAGTTCTTC	CASSPPSGTSAGQFF
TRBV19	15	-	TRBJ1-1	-	TGTGCCTGTAGTATTGGCAGGGCCATGAACACTGCAGCTTTCTTT	CACSIGRAMNTAAFF
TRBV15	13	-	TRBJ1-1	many	TGTGCCACCAGCAGAGAATCGTCAGGGAAAGCTTTCTTT	CATSRESSGKAFF
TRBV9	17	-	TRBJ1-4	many	TGTGCCAGCAGCCATAGTGGGACCGTCGCAACTAATGAAAAACTGTTTTTT	CASSHSGTVATNEKLFF
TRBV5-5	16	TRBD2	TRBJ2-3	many	TGTGCCAGCAGCTCTCTCGGGCTAGCGGGAGGAGATACGCAGTATTTT	CASSSLGLAGGDTQYF
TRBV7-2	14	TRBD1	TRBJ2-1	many	TGTGCCAGCAGCTTAAGCAGGGGGACGGCTGAGCAGTTCTTC	CASSLSRGTAEQFF
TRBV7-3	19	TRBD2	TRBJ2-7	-	TGTGCCAGAAGCCGGGACCTACACAAATCTAGCGGGAGTAGGAAAGAGCAGTACTTC	CARSRDLHKSSGSRKEQYF
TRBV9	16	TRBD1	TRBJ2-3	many	TGTGCCAGCAGCGTAGAACAGGGGGATATTGGAGATACGCAGTATTTT	CASSVEQGDIGDTQYF
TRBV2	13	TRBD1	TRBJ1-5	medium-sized	TGTGCCAGCAGCGAGGACAGGGGAAGTCCCCAGCATTTT	CASSEDRGSPQHF
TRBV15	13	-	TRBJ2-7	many	TGTGCCACCAGCAGAGATCCCGGGAACGAGCAGTACTTC	CATSRDPGNEQYF
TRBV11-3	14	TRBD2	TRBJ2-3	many	TGTGCCAGCAGCATTAGCGGGAGCACAGATACGCAGTATTTT	CASSISGSTDTQYF
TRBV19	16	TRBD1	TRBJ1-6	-	TGTGCCAGTAGTATTCCGGGACAGGAGCAAAATTCACCACTCCACTTT	CASSIPGQEQNSPLHF
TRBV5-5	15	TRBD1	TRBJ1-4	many	TGTGCCAGCAGCCCTAGGACAGGGCTTAATGAAAAACTGTTTTTT	CASSPRTGLNEKLFF
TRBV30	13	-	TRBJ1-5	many	TGTGCCTGGAGTGTAACCAACAATCAGCCCCAGCATTTT	CAWSVTNNQPQHF
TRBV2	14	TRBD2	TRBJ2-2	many	TGTGCCAGCACCGGACTAGCGGGAGCCGGGGAGCTGTTTTTT	CASTGLAGAGELFF